This T cell receptor beta chain was retrieved from a study of neurological immune-mediated disorders. This clonotype appeared many times. Its antigen is still unknown. Unsorted libraries were generated from 2 million PBMCs. These cells had been stored in RNAlater at -80 C. The cDNA was synthesized by means of template-switch 5'RACE, which was carried out with 10-nucleotide random UMIs. Using its own MiXCR run on the 5' RACE reads, TCRdb lists one record per CDR3 protein. This sample has roughly 59,000 distinct CDR3 sequences; about 5% occur once, and the top ten carry 5.6%. With V trimmed by 3 bases and J by 10 bases, 2 bases remained unmatched. The CDR3 sequence is 11 residues long. Germline V gene data show CDR1 as ENHRY and CDR2 as SYGVKD. General study findings and limits: Phylogenetic grouping assigned the repertoires of 18 of 34 multiple sclerosis patients to one related-CDR3 cluster, which constitutes a possible signature. Patients with HTLV-1-associated myelopathy showed the most TCR clonal expansion. Those with multiple sclerosis showed the least, falling below healthy controls.

The V call is TRBV10-3, the J call TRBJ2-7; 8 bases fit TRBD1. The source is a human donor with multiple sclerosis. The donor label of this sample is uncertain. The sequenced material came from PBMCs. The CDR3 here is CAISEGQGQYF. The CDR3 DNA reads TGTGCCATCAGTGAAGGACAGGGACAGTACTTC.